This TCR beta chain derives from a study of blood T cell repertoires in COVID-19. Study details: From T cells, B-cell-depleted T cells, or PBMCs came the material, which was cDNA or gDNA.

In germline, CDR1 is MNHEY, CDR2 SVGAGI. The V and J ends lost 4 bases and 2 bases respectively, with 9 bases between them. CDR3 size: 14 residues. Libraries were prepared by immunoSEQ multiplex PCR; TCRdb keeps only in-frame clonotypes and omits some of them. The sample includes 75,000 to 100,000 clones, around 72% of them seen just once. The chain is built from TRBV6-5 and TRBJ1-3, with D possibly being TRBD1 (6 bases). The sequence was collected from a man between 65 and 85 years old with acute or convalescent COVID-19. The specimen sequenced was peripheral blood. The CDR3 DNA follows: TGTGCCAGCAGTTCCAGGGGTCCTGGAAACACCATATATTTT. It yields the protein CASSSRGPGNTIYF.